Each of the 13 T cell receptor beta chains below was sequenced from the same sample in a study of breast tumors, draining lymph nodes, adjacent tissues. Breast cancer patients provided tissue from their axillary draining lymph nodes. MiXCR, run by TCRdb on the multiplex PCR reads, gives a single entry per CDR3 protein. The table shows about 180,000 distinct CDR3 sequences, with approximately 30% occurring only once. The sequenced sample was axillary lymph node tissue. The receptors originated from a female donor with breast cancer. Some clones in this sample may be carry-over from other donors' samples.

This clonotype was detected ten times or more. The junction differs from germline at one of its ends, possibly a read error. V usage is TRBV24-1 and J usage is TRBJ1-2; D not resolved. The CDR3 spans 12 residues. The germline CDR1 and CDR2 sequences are KGHDR and SFDVKD. CDR3 sequence reads: CAASDNNYGYTF. Here the CDR3 DNA reads TGTGCCGCCAGTGACAATAACTATGGCTACACCTTC.

This clonotype came up many times. The genes are TRBV19 and TRBJ1-2; no definite D call. The CDR3 is 12 residues long. Germline lookup yields CDR1 LNHDA and CDR2 SQIVND (reference sequence). Trimming cost V 6 bases and J 2 bases, with 7 bases left between them. The CDR3 bases are TGTGCCAGTAGGCCCAGGAACTATGGCTACACCTTC. Its translation: CASRPRNYGYTF.

In this sample, this clonotype turned up many times. The genes are TRBV4-2 and TRBJ1-4; D perhaps matches TRBD1 (5 bases). V dropped 0 bases and J dropped 7 bases, with 18 bases sitting between them. The CDR3 has 17 residues. From germline, CDR1 is LGHNA and CDR2 YNFKEQ. CDR3 bases: TGTGCCAGCAGCCAAGATCGGGGACCCTCTTTCGGTGAAAAACTGTTTTTT. Amino acid sequence: CASSQDRGPSFGEKLFF.

This clonotype has a count of ten or more. The chain combines TRBV9 with TRBJ2-1; 10 bases are shared with TRBD2. From germline, CDR1 is SGDLS and CDR2 YYNGEE. This CDR3 spans 19 amino acids. V was pared by 3 bases and J by 9 bases, with 21 bases of the junction left unmatched. The CDR3 region is CASSAKPTIAGGYFGEQFF. Written as DNA, the CDR3 is TGTGCCAGCAGCGCGAAGCCCACGATAGCGGGAGGTTATTTTGGTGAGCAGTTCTTC.

This sequence joins TRBV11-1 and TRBJ1-2, with D possibly being TRBD1 (5 bases). CDR3 length: 14 amino acids. Between the trimmed V and J ends, which lost 7 bases and 8 bases, there was a span of 20 bases. Germline V gene sequence: CDR1 SGHAT, CDR2 FQDESV (reference sequence). This CDR3 is CASTAGDSRPGYTF. The CDR3 coding sequence is TGTGCCAGCACCGCGGGGGACTCGCGGCCCGGCTACACCTTC.

This clonotype was observed many times. The chain is built from TRBV7-9 and TRBJ1-2, with no clear D. This CDR3 is built from 13 residues. V lost 6 bases and J 8 bases, leaving 16 bases between the germline ends. Looked up from germline, CDR1 is SEHNR and CDR2 is FQNEAQ (reference sequence). DNA for the CDR3: TGTGCCAGCAGTTATACACGGAGCGAGGGCTACACCTTC. This encodes CASSYTRSEGYTF.

This clonotype was recorded many times. The rearrangement joins TRBV12-3 or TRBV12-4 to TRBJ1-2; D is uncertain. V was trimmed by 5 bases and J by 7 bases, leaving 20 bases between them. The CDR3 length is 15 residues. This CDR3 reads CASSTWTETRAGYTF. The CDR3 nucleotides are TGTGCCAGCAGTACATGGACTGAGACCCGGGCTGGCTACACCTTC.

Many counts were recorded for this clonotype. The CDR3: CASSIPGQVLSRGTDTQYF. CDR3 coding DNA: TGTGCCAGTAGTATCCCGGGACAGGTTCTCTCTCGTGGCACAGATACGCAGTATTTT. The chain recombines TRBV19 with TRBJ2-3; 8 nucleotides match TRBD1. Germline CDR1 reads LNHDA; CDR2 reads SQIVND (reference sequence). V lost 3 bases to trimming and J lost 1 base; unmatched junction nucleotides: 15. This CDR3 comprises 19 residues.

This clonotype has a single count. The limits of the CDR3 on the DNA are not certain, so only TCRdb's listed CDR3 is given. The gene calls are TRBV15 and TRBJ2-2; the table's D gene call, TRBD2, was not cross checked with the DNA. Germline assignment: CDR1 LNHNV and CDR2 YYDKDF (reference sequence). The CDR3 spans 17 amino acids, including both terminal residues. The CDR3 sequence: CATSSFGGPQFFGELFF.

This clonotype occurred many times. The chain recombines TRBV20-1 with TRBJ2-7, with TRBD2 matching 7 bases. The CDR3 runs 13 residues. The germline CDR1 and CDR2 sequences are DFQATT and SNEGSKA (reference sequence). V shed 4 bases, J shed 0 bases, and the junction held 3 bases outside the gene matches. The CDR3 is CSATASGSYEQYF. The CDR3 DNA reads TGCAGTGCTACCGCTAGCGGCTCCTACGAGCAGTACTTC.

This clonotype has ten or more counts. The chain has TRBV12-3 or TRBV12-4 and TRBJ2-7; weak D call: TRBD1 (6 bases). The CDR3 contains 16 residues. With 7 bases removed from V and 0 bases from J, the gap between germline ends came to 19 bases. The DNA for the CDR3 is TGTGCCAGCACCATTGAAGGCCAGGGGATCTCCTACGAGCAGTACTTC. It is translated as CASTIEGQGISYEQYF.

Regarding this clonotype: Since a much larger clone is just one base distant, this may be a read error. The chain has TRBV19 and TRBJ1-5, with D maybe TRBD1 (6 bases). The CDR3 is made up of 17 amino acids. CDR1 is LNHDA, CDR2 SQIVND, per germline (reference sequence). In nucleotides, the CDR3 is TGTGCCAGTAGTATGAACAGGGACCTTTATGGCAATCAGCCCCAGCCTTTT. This encodes CASSMNRDLYGNQPQPF.

This clonotype occurred many times. The chain couples TRBV27 to TRBJ1-4; D gene uncertain. V lost 2 bases, J lost 5 bases, and 12 bases lay in between. The length of the CDR3 is 15 residues. Germline lookup yields CDR1 MNHEY and CDR2 SMNVEV (reference sequence). The CDR3 protein is CASSLRPTRNEKLFF. The CDR3 DNA sequence: TGTGCCAGCAGTTTAAGACCGACACGAAATGAAAAACTGTTTTTT.